The rows below give T cell receptor beta chains drawn from one sample of a study of tumour-infiltrating T cells in Burkitt lymphoma. Assay used: immunoSEQ multiplex PCR; TCRdb lists only in-frame clones, some missing. The table shows about 14,000 clones, with roughly 73% occurring only once. Specimen: tumor tissue. The receptors come from a human donor with diffuse large B-cell lymphoma. Each CDR3 is given with its conserved first and last residue. Fields, in order: J gene, D gene, clone size, V gene, CDR3 protein, CDR3 DNA. A D gene is named only where the DNA matches it firmly. The listing skips clone size in some rows; elsewhere it reads once, few, many or a size class.

j_gene: TRBJ1-2
d_gene: TRBD1
abundance: large
v_gene: TRBV7-9
CDR3aa: CASSLVDRGDGYTF
CDR3nt: TGTGCCAGCAGCTTAGTGGACAGGGGGGATGGCTACACCTTC

j_gene: TRBJ2-1
d_gene: TRBD1
abundance: few
v_gene: TRBV7-9
CDR3aa: CASRLRPPHPGQGGEQFF
CDR3nt: TGTGCCAGCCGACTACGGCCCCCCCATCCGGGACAGGGGGGTGAGCAGTTCTTC

j_gene: TRBJ2-2
d_gene: TRBD2
abundance: medium-sized
v_gene: TRBV28
CDR3aa: CASSPGGLAGQPGELFF
CDR3nt: TGTGCCAGCAGCCCTGGTGGACTAGCGGGTCAGCCCGGGGAGCTGTTTTTT

j_gene: TRBJ1-3
d_gene: .
abundance: .
v_gene: TRBV6-5
CDR3aa: CASSPSGGNTIYF
CDR3nt: TGTGCCAGCAGTCCCTCGGGGGGAAACACCATATATTTT

j_gene: TRBJ1-1
d_gene: .
abundance: few
v_gene: TRBV19
CDR3aa: CASASGNTEAFF
CDR3nt: TGTGCCAGTGCCTCTGGGAACACTGAAGCTTTCTTT

j_gene: TRBJ1-1
d_gene: .
abundance: .
v_gene: TRBV19
CDR3aa: CASTSSAGTEAFF
CDR3nt: TGTGCCAGTACAAGTTCGGCGGGCACTGAAGCTTTCTTT

j_gene: TRBJ2-7
d_gene: TRBD1
abundance: .
v_gene: TRBV5-6
CDR3aa: CASSSTGQGAYEQYF
CDR3nt: TGTGCCAGCAGCTCCACGGGACAGGGGGCTTACGAGCAGTACTTC

j_gene: TRBJ2-6
d_gene: .
abundance: .
v_gene: TRBV27
CDR3aa: CASSLGSSGANVLTF
CDR3nt: TGTGCCAGCAGTTTGGGCAGCTCTGGGGCCAACGTCCTGACTTTC

j_gene: TRBJ2-7
d_gene: .
abundance: .
v_gene: TRBV19
CDR3aa: CASSIGGTGYEQYF
CDR3nt: TGTGCCAGTAGTATAGGCGGGACGGGGTACGAGCAGTACTTC

j_gene: TRBJ1-2
d_gene: TRBD1
abundance: .
v_gene: TRBV9
CDR3aa: CASSVAGGQALYGYTF
CDR3nt: TGTGCCAGCAGCGTAGCTGGGGGACAGGCCCTATATGGCTACACCTTC

j_gene: TRBJ2-2
d_gene: TRBD2
abundance: few
v_gene: TRBV9
CDR3aa: CVSGEKREGVWTGELFF
CDR3nt: TGTGTCAGCGGGGAGAAGCGGGAGGGGGTGTGGACCGGGGAGCTGTTTTTT

j_gene: TRBJ2-5
d_gene: .
abundance: .
v_gene: TRBV7-6
CDR3aa: CASSPPLSGTQYF
CDR3nt: TGTGCCAGCAGCCCACCCTTATCCGGGACCCAGTACTTC

j_gene: TRBJ1-1
d_gene: .
abundance: .
v_gene: TRBV29-1
CDR3aa: CSVLHNVNTEAFF
CDR3nt: TGCAGCGTTCTGCATAACGTGAACACTGAAGCTTTCTTT

j_gene: TRBJ1-1
d_gene: .
abundance: .
v_gene: TRBV6-6
CDR3aa: CASRDLVTEAFF
CDR3nt: TGTGCCAGCAGGGACCTTGTCACTGAAGCTTTCTTT

j_gene: TRBJ2-1
d_gene: .
abundance: .
v_gene: TRBV29-1
CDR3aa: CSARKGPGNDNEQFF
CDR3nt: TGCAGCGCCCGAAAGGGACCAGGGAATGACAATGAGCAGTTCTTC

j_gene: TRBJ1-4
d_gene: .
abundance: .
v_gene: TRBV7-6
CDR3aa: CASSLAGLEGINEKLFF
CDR3nt: TGTGCCAGCAGCTTAGCGGGTCTGGAGGGGATTAATGAAAAACTGTTTTTT

j_gene: TRBJ1-2
d_gene: TRBD1
abundance: .
v_gene: TRBV18
CDR3aa: CASSPQGPAGTVNYGYTF
CDR3nt: TGTGCCAGCTCACCACAAGGGCCCGCCGGGACAGTGAACTATGGCTACACCTTC

j_gene: TRBJ2-2
d_gene: TRBD2
abundance: .
v_gene: TRBV10-3
CDR3aa: CAIRPGLAGANTGELFF
CDR3nt: TGTGCCATCAGACCCGGACTAGCGGGAGCGAACACCGGGGAGCTGTTTTTT

j_gene: TRBJ2-2
d_gene: TRBD1
abundance: once
v_gene: TRBV7-8
CDR3aa: CASSWDRAGELFF
CDR3nt: TGTGCCAGCAGCTGGGACAGGGCTGGGGAGCTGTTTTTT

j_gene: TRBJ2-1
d_gene: .
abundance: .
v_gene: TRBV29-1
CDR3aa: CSVSRRSVASEQFF
CDR3nt: TGCAGCGTTTCAAGGAGGAGCGTTGCTTCTGAGCAGTTCTTC

j_gene: TRBJ2-1
d_gene: TRBD2
abundance: .
v_gene: TRBV10-3
CDR3aa: CAINGLAGEGEQFF
CDR3nt: TGTGCCATCAACGGACTAGCGGGAGAAGGAGAACAGTTCTTC

j_gene: TRBJ2-1
d_gene: .
abundance: .
v_gene: TRBV5-1
CDR3aa: CASSFRGANVNEQFF
CDR3nt: TGCGCCAGCAGCTTCAGGGGGGCGAACGTCAATGAGCAGTTCTTC

j_gene: TRBJ1-1
d_gene: TRBD1
abundance: .
v_gene: TRBV5-1
CDR3aa: CASTYHGTGRMNTEAFF
CDR3nt: TGCGCCAGCACCTACCATGGGACAGGCCGCATGAACACTGAAGCTTTCTTT

j_gene: TRBJ2-2
d_gene: .
abundance: few
v_gene: TRBV7-9
CDR3aa: CASSLDLWGQDTGELFF
CDR3nt: TGTGCCAGCAGCTTAGACCTCTGGGGGCAAGACACCGGGGAGCTGTTTTTT

j_gene: TRBJ2-7
d_gene: TRBD2
abundance: .
v_gene: TRBV6-1
CDR3aa: CAISAGPTYEQYF
CDR3nt: TGTGCCATTTCAGCGGGACCCACCTACGAGCAGTACTTC

j_gene: TRBJ2-1
d_gene: .
abundance: .
v_gene: TRBV5-6
CDR3aa: CASRWGGDEQFF
CDR3nt: TGTGCCAGCAGGTGGGGGGGCGATGAGCAGTTCTTC

j_gene: TRBJ2-7
d_gene: .
abundance: .
v_gene: TRBV4-1
CDR3aa: CASSHLVSSYEQYF
CDR3nt: TGCGCCAGCAGCCATTTGGTTTCCTCCTACGAGCAGTACTTC

j_gene: TRBJ2-3
d_gene: .
abundance: .
v_gene: TRBV29-1
CDR3aa: CSVMTGKEGTDTQYF
CDR3nt: TGCAGCGTTATGACCGGGAAGGAAGGTACAGATACGCAGTATTTT

j_gene: TRBJ2-1
d_gene: TRBD2
abundance: .
v_gene: TRBV7-9
CDR3aa: CASSIPPGTSAYNEQFF
CDR3nt: TGTGCCAGCAGCATCCCCCCCGGGACTAGCGCCTACAATGAGCAGTTCTTC

j_gene: TRBJ1-2
d_gene: TRBD1
abundance: .
v_gene: TRBV27
CDR3aa: CASSLSFLDGGGPYYGYTF
CDR3nt: TGTGCCAGCAGTTTATCGTTTTTAGATGGAGGGGGCCCTTACTATGGCTACACCTTC

j_gene: TRBJ1-1
d_gene: .
abundance: .
v_gene: TRBV7-9
CDR3aa: CASGSEVTNTEAFF
CDR3nt: TGTGCCAGCGGTTCGGAGGTCACGAACACTGAAGCTTTCTTT

j_gene: TRBJ2-2
d_gene: TRBD2
abundance: .
v_gene: TRBV6-5
CDR3aa: CASIGLAGSGELFF
CDR3nt: TGTGCCAGCATCGGACTAGCGGGCTCCGGGGAGCTGTTTTTT

j_gene: TRBJ2-1
d_gene: TRBD2
abundance: .
v_gene: TRBV30
CDR3aa: CAWNSRASGRPLFTPYNEQFF
CDR3nt: TGTGCCTGGAACTCTAGGGCTAGCGGGCGCCCACTATTCACCCCCTACAATGAGCAGTTCTTC

j_gene: TRBJ1-2
d_gene: TRBD1
abundance: few
v_gene: TRBV4-2
CDR3aa: CASSQVATRTGLGGYTF
CDR3nt: TGTGCCAGCAGCCAAGTGGCCACCAGGACAGGGCTAGGTGGCTACACCTTC

j_gene: TRBJ2-7
d_gene: .
abundance: large
v_gene: TRBV6-5
CDR3aa: CASSYNLAGGYEQYF
CDR3nt: TGTGCCAGCAGTTACAATCTGGCGGGTGGCTACGAGCAGTACTTC

j_gene: TRBJ2-1
d_gene: TRBD2
abundance: .
v_gene: TRBV4-2
CDR3aa: CASSQGTSGPAYNEQFF
CDR3nt: TGTGCCAGCAGCCAAGGAACTAGCGGGCCCGCCTACAATGAGCAGTTCTTC

j_gene: TRBJ1-6
d_gene: .
abundance: once
v_gene: TRBV7-2
CDR3aa: CASSFPSYNSPLHF
CDR3nt: TGTGCCAGCAGCTTCCCCTCCTATAATTCACCCCTCCACTTT

j_gene: TRBJ2-5
d_gene: .
abundance: .
v_gene: TRBV7-9
CDR3aa: CASSLETQYF
CDR3nt: TGTGCCAGCAGCTTGGAGACCCAGTACTTC

j_gene: TRBJ2-1
d_gene: .
abundance: .
v_gene: TRBV7-2
CDR3aa: CASSLAFGGYNEQFF
CDR3nt: TGTGCCAGCAGCTTAGCCTTCGGGGGATACAATGAGCAGTTCTTC